This T cell receptor (beta chain) was obtained from a study of OX40 agonist ivuxolimab in advanced cancers. The length of the CDR3 is 19 residues. V lost 0 bases, J lost 11 bases, and 19 bases stayed unmatched. CDR1 ENHRY and CDR2 SYGVKD come from the germline V gene. The cohort excluded patients with autoimmune disease history or systemic immunosuppression. Measured with immunoSEQ multiplex PCR; TCRdb has only the in-frame clones, and not every one. The sample records approximately 84,000 clones, about nine tenths being singletons. The sequence was collected from an adult with an advanced solid tumor such as melanoma, head and neck, liver or kidney cancer. The genes are TRBV10-3 and TRBJ1-5; 10 nucleotides align to TRBD1. Sequenced here: CD4+ or CD8+ T cells sorted from blood, sampled in a trial of the OX40 agonist ivuxolimab. CDR3 bases: TGTGCCATCAGTGAGTCAGGGGGACGACCGGGACAGGGGTATGGAGCCCAGCATTTT. Translated, it gives CAISESGGRPGQGYGAQHF.